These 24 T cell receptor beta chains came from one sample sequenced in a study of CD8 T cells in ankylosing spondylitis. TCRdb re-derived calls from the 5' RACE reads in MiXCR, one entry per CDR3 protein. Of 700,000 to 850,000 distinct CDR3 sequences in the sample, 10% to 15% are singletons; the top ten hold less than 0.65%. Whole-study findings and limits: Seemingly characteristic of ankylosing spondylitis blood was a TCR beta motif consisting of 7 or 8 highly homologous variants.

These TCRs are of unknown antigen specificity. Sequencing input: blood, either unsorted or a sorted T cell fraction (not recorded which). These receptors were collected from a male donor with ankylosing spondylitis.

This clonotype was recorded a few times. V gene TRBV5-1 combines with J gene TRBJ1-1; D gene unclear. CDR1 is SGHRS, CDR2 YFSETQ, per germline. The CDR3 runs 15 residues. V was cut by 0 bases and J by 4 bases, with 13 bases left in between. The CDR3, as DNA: TGCGCCAGCAGCTTGGCCCTGGCAGGCGGCACTGAAGCTTTCTTT. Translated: CASSLALAGGTEAFF. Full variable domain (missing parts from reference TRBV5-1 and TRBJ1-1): KAGVTQTPRYLIKTRGQQVTLSCSPISGHRSVSWYQQTPGQGLQFLFEYFSETQRNKGNFPGRFSGRQFSNSRSEMNVSTLELGDSALYLCASSLALAGGTEAFFGQGTRLTVV.

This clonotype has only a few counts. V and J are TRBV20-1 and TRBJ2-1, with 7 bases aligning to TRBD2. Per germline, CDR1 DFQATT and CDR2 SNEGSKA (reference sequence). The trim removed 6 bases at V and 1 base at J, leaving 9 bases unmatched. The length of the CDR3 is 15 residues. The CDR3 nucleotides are TGCAGTGCCCAACGGGGGAGGGTGTCCTACAATGAGCAGTTCTTC. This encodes CSAQRGRVSYNEQFF.

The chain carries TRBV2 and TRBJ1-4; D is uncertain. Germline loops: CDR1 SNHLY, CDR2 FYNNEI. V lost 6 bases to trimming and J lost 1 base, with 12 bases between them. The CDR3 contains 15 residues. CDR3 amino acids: CASSVNRGTNEKLFF. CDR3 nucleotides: TGTGCCAGCAGCGTTAACAGAGGAACTAATGAAAAACTGTTTTTT.

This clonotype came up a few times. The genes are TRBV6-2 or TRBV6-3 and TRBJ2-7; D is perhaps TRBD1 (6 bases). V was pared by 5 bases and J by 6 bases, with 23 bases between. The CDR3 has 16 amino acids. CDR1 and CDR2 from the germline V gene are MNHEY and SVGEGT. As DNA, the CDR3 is TGTGCCAGCAGTCTTACCTGGGGGCCTACTGCGGGCGAGCAGTACTTC. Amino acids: CASSLTWGPTAGEQYF.

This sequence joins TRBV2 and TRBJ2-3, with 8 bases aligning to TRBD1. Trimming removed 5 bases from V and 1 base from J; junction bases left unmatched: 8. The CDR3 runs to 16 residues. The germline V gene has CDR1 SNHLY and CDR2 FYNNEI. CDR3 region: CASSRQGFKGTDTQYF. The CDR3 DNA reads TGTGCCAGCAGTCGACAGGGGTTTAAGGGCACAGATACGCAGTATTTT.

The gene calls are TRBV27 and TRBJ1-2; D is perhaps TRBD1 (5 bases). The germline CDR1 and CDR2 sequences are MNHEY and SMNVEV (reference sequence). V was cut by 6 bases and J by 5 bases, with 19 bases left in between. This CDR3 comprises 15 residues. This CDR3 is CASSPGFGGGYGYTF. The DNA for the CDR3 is TGTGCCAGCAGCCCCGGGTTTGGGGGGGGGTATGGCTACACCTTC.

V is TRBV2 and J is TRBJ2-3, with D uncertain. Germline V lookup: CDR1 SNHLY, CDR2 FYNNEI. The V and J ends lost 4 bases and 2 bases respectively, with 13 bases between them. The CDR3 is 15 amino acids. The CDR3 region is CASSGFWINTDTQYF. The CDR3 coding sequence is TGTGCCAGCAGTGGGTTCTGGATTAACACAGATACGCAGTATTTT.

CDR3 nucleotide sequence: TGTGCCAGCAGCTTAGGGACTGCCGAGCAGTACTTC. Translation: CASSLGTAEQYF. The chain joins TRBV11-2 to TRBJ2-7; tentative D call: TRBD2 (5 bases). This CDR3 region has 12 residues. V was cut by 1 base and J by 6 bases, with 7 bases left in between. The germline V gene has CDR1 SGHAT and CDR2 FQNNGV.

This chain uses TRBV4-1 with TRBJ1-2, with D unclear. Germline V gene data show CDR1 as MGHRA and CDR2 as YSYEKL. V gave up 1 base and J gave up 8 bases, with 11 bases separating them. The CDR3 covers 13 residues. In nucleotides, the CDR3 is TGCGCCAGCAGCCAAGGAACCCTACGGGGCTACACCTTC. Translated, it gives CASSQGTLRGYTF.

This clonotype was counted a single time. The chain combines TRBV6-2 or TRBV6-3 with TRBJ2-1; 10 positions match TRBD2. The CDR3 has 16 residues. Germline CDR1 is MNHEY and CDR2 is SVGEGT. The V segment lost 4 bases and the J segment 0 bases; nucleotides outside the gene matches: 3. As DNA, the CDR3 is TGTGCCAGCAGTTTAGCGGGGGGATACTCCTACAATGAGCAGTTCTTC. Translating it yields CASSLAGGYSYNEQFF.

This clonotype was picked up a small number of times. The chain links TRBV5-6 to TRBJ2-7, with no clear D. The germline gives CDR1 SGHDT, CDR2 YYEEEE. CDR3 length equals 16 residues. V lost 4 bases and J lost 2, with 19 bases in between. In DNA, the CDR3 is TGTGCCAGCAGCGGAACTATACAGTGGGGTCCCTACGAGCAGTACTTC. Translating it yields CASSGTIQWGPYEQYF.

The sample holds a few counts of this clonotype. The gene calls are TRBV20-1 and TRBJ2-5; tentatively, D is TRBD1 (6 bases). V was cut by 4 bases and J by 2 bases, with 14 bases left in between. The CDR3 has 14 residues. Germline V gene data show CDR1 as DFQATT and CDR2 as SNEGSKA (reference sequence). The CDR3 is CSATTGSVQETQYF. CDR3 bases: TGCAGTGCTACAACAGGGTCGGTTCAAGAGACCCAGTACTTC.

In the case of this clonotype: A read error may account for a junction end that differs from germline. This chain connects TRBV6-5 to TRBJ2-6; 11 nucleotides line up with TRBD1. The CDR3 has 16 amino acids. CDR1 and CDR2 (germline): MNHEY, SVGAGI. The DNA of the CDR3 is TGTGCCAGCAGTTACGGTTCCGGGACAGGGGGCAACGTCCTGACTTTC. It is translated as CASSYGSGTGGNVLTF.

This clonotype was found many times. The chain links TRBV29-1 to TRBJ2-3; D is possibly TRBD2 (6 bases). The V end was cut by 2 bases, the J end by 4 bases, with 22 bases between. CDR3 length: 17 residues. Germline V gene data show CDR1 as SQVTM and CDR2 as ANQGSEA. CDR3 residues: CSVETRVSRESPDTQYF. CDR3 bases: TGCAGCGTTGAAACAAGGGTCAGCCGGGAGAGCCCAGATACGCAGTATTTT.

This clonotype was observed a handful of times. This chain's CDR3 is CSGSGTGDEKLFF. The CDR3 bases are TGCAGTGGCTCCGGGACAGGGGATGAAAAACTGTTTTTT. V and J are TRBV20-1 and TRBJ1-4; 10 nucleotides align to TRBD1. Germline CDR1 is DFQATT and CDR2 is SNEGSKA (reference sequence). V shed 7 bases and J 6 bases; nucleotides not matched to a gene: 5. The CDR3 is made up of 13 amino acids.

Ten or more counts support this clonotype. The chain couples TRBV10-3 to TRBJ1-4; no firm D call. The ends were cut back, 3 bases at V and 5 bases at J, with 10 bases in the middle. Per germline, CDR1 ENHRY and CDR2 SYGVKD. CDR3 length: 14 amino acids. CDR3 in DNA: TGTGCCATCAGTGACAGGCGGGGAAATGAAAAACTGTTTTTT. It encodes CAISDRRGNEKLFF.

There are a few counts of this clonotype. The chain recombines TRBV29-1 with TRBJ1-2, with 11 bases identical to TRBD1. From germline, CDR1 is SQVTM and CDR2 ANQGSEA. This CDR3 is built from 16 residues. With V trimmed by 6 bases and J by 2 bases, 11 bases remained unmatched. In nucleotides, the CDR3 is TGCAGCGTATCTTACTTAAGGACAGGGGGCAACTATGGCTACACCTTC. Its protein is CSVSYLRTGGNYGYTF.

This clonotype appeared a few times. The DNA for the CDR3 is TGCAGTGCTAGGAGGAATTCGCGGGAATCACCCCTCCACTTT. Translation: CSARRNSRESPLHF. J is TRBJ1-6 and V is TRBV20-1; D uncertain. The V gene lost 3 bases and the J gene lost 10 bases, with 16 bases spanning the gap. Germline assignment: CDR1 DFQATT and CDR2 SNEGSKA (reference sequence). The CDR3 is 14 residues long.

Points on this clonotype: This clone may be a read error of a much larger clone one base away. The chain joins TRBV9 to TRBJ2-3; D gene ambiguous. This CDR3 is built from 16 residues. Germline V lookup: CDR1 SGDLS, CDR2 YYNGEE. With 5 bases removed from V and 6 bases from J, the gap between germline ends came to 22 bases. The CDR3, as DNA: TGTGCCAGCAGTTTTCTCGCGACTCCGCCACGGGATACGCAGTATTTT. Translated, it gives CASSFLATPPRDTQYF.

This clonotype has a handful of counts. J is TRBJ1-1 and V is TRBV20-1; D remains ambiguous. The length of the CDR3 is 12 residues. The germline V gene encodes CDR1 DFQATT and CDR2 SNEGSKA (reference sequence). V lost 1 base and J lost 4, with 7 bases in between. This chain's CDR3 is CSARAGPTEAFF. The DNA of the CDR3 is TGCAGTGCTAGAGCCGGACCCACTGAAGCTTTCTTT.

The CDR3 sequence is CASSSRTSSYNEQFF. CDR3 DNA: TGCGCCAGCAGCTCACGGACTAGCAGTTACAATGAGCAGTTCTTC. V usage is TRBV5-1 and J usage is TRBJ2-1; 8 bases match TRBD2. The CDR3 sequence is 15 residues long. V was pared by 3 bases and J by 4 bases, with 6 bases of the junction left unmatched. Germline lookup yields CDR1 SGHRS and CDR2 YFSETQ.

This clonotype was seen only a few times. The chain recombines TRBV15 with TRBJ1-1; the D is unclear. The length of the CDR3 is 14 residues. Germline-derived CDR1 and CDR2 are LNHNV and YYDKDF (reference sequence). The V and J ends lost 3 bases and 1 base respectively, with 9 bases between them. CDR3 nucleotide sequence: TGTGCCACCAGCAGGGCAGTACCGAACACTGAAGCTTTCTTT. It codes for CATSRAVPNTEAFF.

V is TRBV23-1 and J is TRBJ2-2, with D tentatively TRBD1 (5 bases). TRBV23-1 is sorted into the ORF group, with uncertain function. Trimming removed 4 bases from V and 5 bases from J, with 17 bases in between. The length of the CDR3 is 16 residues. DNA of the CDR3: TGCGCCAGCAGTCTGACGCCCAGGGTGTGGACCGGGGAGCTGTTTTTT. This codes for CASSLTPRVWTGELFF.

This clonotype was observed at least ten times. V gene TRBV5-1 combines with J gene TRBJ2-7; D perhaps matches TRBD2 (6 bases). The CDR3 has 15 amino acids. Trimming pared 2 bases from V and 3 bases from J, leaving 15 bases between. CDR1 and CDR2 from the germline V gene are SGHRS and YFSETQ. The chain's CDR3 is CASSFVVGGIYEQYF. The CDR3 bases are TGCGCCAGCAGCTTCGTAGTAGGAGGGATCTACGAGCAGTACTTC.